Shown below are 24 T cell receptor beta chains from a single sample sequenced in a study of cytomegalovirus exposure and HLA in healthy donors. PCR used 60 Vbeta primers and 13 Jbeta primers. Assay used: immunoSEQ multiplex PCR; TCRdb lists only in-frame clones, some missing. The data show hundreds of thousands of clones, approximately 80% seen once. Sequencing input: PBMCs. The receptors here all came from a girl under 18 in good health and CMV-seronegative.

This clone was observed a few times. The DNA of the CDR3 is TGTGCCAGCAGCTTAGGGACAGGGAGTGAAAAACTGTTTTTT. Protein sequence: CASSLGTGSEKLFF. V is TRBV5-4 and J is TRBJ1-4; 9 bases fit TRBD1. V was pared by 2 bases and J by 7 bases, with 3 bases of the junction left unmatched. Germline V lookup: CDR1 SGHNT, CDR2 YYREEE (reference sequence). This CDR3 contains 14 residues.

This clone was recorded only once. The chain uses TRBV6-5 and TRBJ2-2; TRBD1 might be the D (6 bases). Between the trimmed V and J ends, which lost 4 bases and 2 bases, there was a span of 11 bases. This CDR3 region has 15 residues. Germline CDR1 MNHEY, CDR2 SVGAGI. The CDR3 sequence: CASSLSRGNTGELFF. In DNA, the CDR3 is TGTGCCAGCAGTTTATCCAGGGGAAACACCGGGGAGCTGTTTTTT.

J is TRBJ1-2 and V is TRBV30; D gene uncertain. The CDR3 extends over 14 amino acids. The germline V gene has CDR1 GTSNPN and CDR2 SVGIG (reference sequence). V gave up 3 bases and J gave up 4 bases, with 15 bases separating them. In nucleotides, the CDR3 is TGTGCCTGGAGGGACCGGGGAGCAAGCTATGGCTACACCTTC. Its protein is CAWRDRGASYGYTF.

J is TRBJ2-7 and V is TRBV27; 7 positions match TRBD1. This CDR3 contains 15 residues. V gave up 6 bases and J gave up 0 bases; unmatched junction bases: 8. CDR1 and CDR2 from the germline V gene are MNHEY and SMNVEV (reference sequence). CDR3 loop: CASSKDRRNSYEQYF. For the CDR3, the DNA is TGTGCCAGCAGCAAGGACAGGCGCAACTCCTACGAGCAGTACTTC.

The genes are TRBV18 and TRBJ1-4; a possible D gene is TRBD1 (6 bases). Trimming stripped 6 bases from V and 6 bases from J, with 20 bases between. The CDR3 runs 16 residues. Germline V lookup: CDR1 KGHSH, CDR2 LQKENI. The CDR3 region is CASSRTSGTPHEKLFF. As DNA, the CDR3 is TGTGCCAGCTCCCGCACCTCCGGGACACCTCATGAAAAACTGTTTTTT. Full variable domain (missing parts from reference TRBV18 and TRBJ1-4): NAGVMQNPRHLVRRRGQEARLRCSPMKGHSHVYWYRQLPEEGLKFMVYLQKENIIDESGMPKERFSAEFPKEGPSILRIQQVVRGDSAAYFCASSRTSGTPHEKLFFGSGTQLSVL.

The chain is built from TRBV7-9 and TRBJ1-1; D may be TRBD1 (5 bases). V gave up 5 bases and J gave up 5 bases, with 12 bases separating them. Germline V gene sequence: CDR1 SEHNR, CDR2 FQNEAQ (reference sequence). This CDR3 has 13 residues. The CDR3 DNA follows: TGTGCCAGCAGCCCCCTCCGGGGGACTGAAGCTTTCTTT. It specifies CASSPLRGTEAFF. The full variable domain, rest sourced from reference TRBV7-9 and TRBJ1-1, is DTGVSQNPRHKITKRGQNVTFRCDPISEHNRLYWYRQTLGQGPEFLTYFQNEAQLEKSRLLSDRFSAERPKGSFSTLEIQRTEQGDSAMYLCASSPLRGTEAFFGQGTRLTVV.

The chain employs TRBV18 and TRBJ2-5; tentative D call: TRBD1 (6 bases). Germline V gene data show CDR1 as KGHSH and CDR2 as LQKENI. Trimming took off 5 bases at V and 7 bases at J, with 17 bases between the two ends. The CDR3 is made up of 14 amino acids. This CDR3 is CASSTTGPEGTQYF. The CDR3 DNA follows: TGTGCCAGCTCAACCACAGGGCCCGAGGGGACCCAGTACTTC. Together with reference TRBV18 and TRBJ2-5, the CDR3 gives the full variable domain: NAGVMQNPRHLVRRRGQEARLRCSPMKGHSHVYWYRQLPEEGLKFMVYLQKENIIDESGMPKERFSAEFPKEGPSILRIQQVVRGDSAAYFCASSTTGPEGTQYFGPGTRLLVL.

The chain recombines TRBV5-3 with TRBJ2-7; 9 bases are a match to TRBD2. TRBV5-3 is an ORF for which the function is uncertain. V was pared by 7 bases and J by 0 bases, with 11 bases of the junction left unmatched. The CDR3 spans 16 residues. The CDR3 region has the DNA TGTGCCAGATCTGAAAGCGGGAGGTCCTTCTCCTACGAGCAGTACTTC. Protein sequence: CARSESGRSFSYEQYF.

The V gene is TRBV21-1, the J gene TRBJ1-1; TRBD1, as called in the table, went unchecked against the DNA. TRBV21-1 is shown as a pseudogene. This CDR3 spans 13 amino acids. This CDR3 reads CASKRGQHTEAFF. For the CDR3, the DNA is TGTGCCAGCAAAAGGGGACAGCACACTGAAGCTTTCTTT.

V is TRBV19 and J is TRBJ1-2; TRBD1 matches 8 bases. The germline V gene encodes CDR1 LNHDA and CDR2 SQIVND (reference sequence). V trimming: 7 bases; J trimming: 3 bases; junction bases outside the gene matches: 7. CDR3 length: 14 amino acids. CDR3 nucleotides: TGTGCCAGTAAGCCAGGGGGCCGGGACTATGGCTACACCTTC. It yields the protein CASKPGGRDYGYTF.

The chain joins TRBV5-4 to TRBJ2-6, with D perhaps matching TRBD1 (6 bases). There are 17 residues in the CDR3. Trimming removed 2 bases at V and 3 bases at J, with 15 bases between. Germline assignment: CDR1 SGHNT and CDR2 YYREEE (reference sequence). Written as DNA, the CDR3 is TGTGCCAGCAGCTTTCTTAGACAGGCTCTTGGGGCCAACGTCCTGACTTTC. Its translation is CASSFLRQALGANVLTF. The whole variable domain, remainder taken from reference TRBV5-4 and TRBJ2-6, is ETGVTQSPTHLIKTRGQQVTLRCSSQSGHNTVSWYQQALGQGPQFIFQYYREEENGRGNFPPRFSGLQFPNYSSELNVNALELDDSALYLCASSFLRQALGANVLTFGAGSRLTVL.

The sample holds a few counts of this clone. The chain has TRBV7-9 and TRBJ1-1; 12 bases fit TRBD1. With V trimmed by 5 bases and J by 4 bases, 5 bases remained unmatched. The CDR3 covers 15 residues. Germline values: CDR1 SEHNR, CDR2 FQNEAQ (reference sequence). For the CDR3, the DNA is TGTGCCAGCAGCGGCCTGGGACAGGGGGCCACTGAAGCTTTCTTT. This translates into CASSGLGQGATEAFF. Complete variable domain (other parts from reference TRBV7-9 and TRBJ1-1): DTGVSQNPRHKITKRGQNVTFRCDPISEHNRLYWYRQTLGQGPEFLTYFQNEAQLEKSRLLSDRFSAERPKGSFSTLEIQRTEQGDSAMYLCASSGLGQGATEAFFGQGTRLTVV.

The V and J genes are TRBV28 and TRBJ1-1; 8 nucleotides align to TRBD1. CDR3 size: 14 residues. From germline, CDR1 is MDHEN and CDR2 SYDVKM. The V segment lost 6 bases and the J segment 3 bases; nucleotides outside the gene matches: 6. CDR3 DNA: TGTGCCAGCAGCACGGACAGGGCGTACACTGAAGCTTTCTTT. This gives the protein CASSTDRAYTEAFF. Looking up the rest from reference TRBV28 and TRBJ1-1 gives the full variable domain: DVKVTQSSRYLVKRTGEKVFLECVQDMDHENMFWYRQDPGLGLRLIYFSYDVKMKEKGDIPEGYSVSREKKERFSLILESASTNQTSMYLCASSTDRAYTEAFFGQGTRLTVV.

The rearrangement links TRBV19 to TRBJ1-2, with D uncertain. V gave up 3 bases and J gave up 4 bases, with 18 bases separating them. CDR3 length: 16 amino acids. Germline values: CDR1 LNHDA, CDR2 SQIVND (reference sequence). CDR3 sequence (DNA): TGTGCCAGTAGTATTAGTGTGGGCAGCCCAGCCTATGGCTACACCTTC. Protein sequence: CASSISVGSPAYGYTF.

The CDR3 sequence: CASSADREFYNEQFF. The DNA of the CDR3 is TGTGCCAGCAGTGCGGACAGGGAGTTCTACAATGAGCAGTTCTTC. This chain joins TRBV2 and TRBJ2-1; 8 positions agree with TRBD1. Germline CDR1 and CDR2: SNHLY and FYNNEI. The CDR3 has 15 amino acids. Germline trimming cut 4 bases from V and 3 bases from J; bases unmatched to any gene: 5.

This chain connects TRBV7-8 to TRBJ1-2; a possible D gene is TRBD1 (5 bases). CDR1 is SGHVS, CDR2 FQNEAQ, per germline. The CDR3 has 13 residues. V dropped 0 bases and J dropped 4 bases, with 6 bases sitting between them. The CDR3 bases are TGTGCCAGCAGCTTAGCAGGGGTCTATGGCTACACCTTC. Its translation is CASSLAGVYGYTF.

This sequence joins TRBV6-5 and TRBJ2-7; unclear D gene. This CDR3 contains 13 residues. V lost 0 bases, J lost 11 bases, and 14 bases lay in between. Germline CDR1 and CDR2: MNHEY and SVGAGI. In DNA, the CDR3 is TGTGCCAGCAGTTACTCGATCACCCCCACAGAGTACTTC. It codes for CASSYSITPTEYF.

The chain joins TRBV6-5 to TRBJ1-1, with D unresolved. CDR1 and CDR2 (germline): MNHEY, SVGAGI. There are 14 residues in the CDR3. Deletions cut 6 bases from V and 2 bases from J, with 13 bases between. This chain's CDR3 is CASSGARKNTEAFF. The DNA of the CDR3 is TGTGCCAGCAGCGGAGCCCGTAAAAACACTGAAGCTTTCTTT.

V usage is TRBV11-2 and J usage is TRBJ2-3; D is undetermined. V shed 0 bases and J shed 2 bases, with 9 bases lying between them. Germline V lookup: CDR1 SGHAT, CDR2 FQNNGV. This CDR3 contains 15 residues. CDR3 protein: CASSLDEWATDTQYF. In DNA, the CDR3 is TGTGCCAGCAGCTTAGATGAATGGGCCACAGATACGCAGTATTTT.

This clone has just a few counts. The chain combines TRBV13 with TRBJ1-3; D might be TRBD1 (5 bases). The CDR3 sequence is 16 residues long. In germline, CDR1 is PRHDT, CDR2 FYEKMQ (reference sequence). The V and J ends lost 5 bases and 0 bases respectively, with 14 bases between them. In DNA, the CDR3 is TGTGCCAGCAGCCGTGGGGCGGGAGACTCTGGAAACACCATATATTTT. Encoded protein: CASSRGAGDSGNTIYF.

About this clone: The junction differs from germline at one of its ends, possibly a read error. The chain uses TRBV7-9 and TRBJ2-1; possibly TRBD2 for D (6 bases). Germline V lookup: CDR1 SEHNR, CDR2 FQNEAQ (reference sequence). The CDR3 runs 12 residues. This CDR3 is CSSSRGYNEQFF. The CDR3 region has the DNA TGTTCCAGCAGCCGGGGGTACAATGAGCAGTTCTTC.

The chain employs TRBV18 and TRBJ1-4; maybe TRBD1 (6 bases). The V end was cut by 3 bases, the J end by 0 bases, with 14 bases between. The CDR3 has 17 residues. Germline values: CDR1 KGHSH, CDR2 LQKENI. CDR3 DNA sequence: TGTGCCAGCTCACCCTCGACAGGAATTTCAACTAATGAAAAACTGTTTTTT. Protein sequence: CASSPSTGISTNEKLFF.

Worth noting for this clone: A single base separates this from a much larger clone, so it may be a read error. This chain connects TRBV27 to TRBJ2-6; D is ambiguous. Trimming removed 4 bases from V and 0 bases from J, with 4 bases in between. The CDR3 consists of 14 residues. The germline V gene encodes CDR1 MNHEY and CDR2 SMNVEV (reference sequence). Here the CDR3 DNA reads TGTGCCAGCAGTTACAACTCTGGGGCCAACGTCCTGACTTTC. Translating gives CASSYNSGANVLTF.

V gene TRBV7-2 combines with J gene TRBJ1-2; 10 nucleotides line up with TRBD1. Germline CDR1 and CDR2: SGHTA and FQGNSA. V shed 6 bases and J 8 bases; nucleotides not matched to a gene: 21. The CDR3 has 18 residues. CDR3: CASRPRDGTGENLRGYTF. The CDR3 DNA follows: TGTGCCAGCAGGCCTAGGGACGGGACAGGGGAAAATCTTCGGGGCTACACCTTC.